The rows below give T cell receptor beta chains drawn from one sample of a study of shared clonotypes between healthy human individuals. Produced via immunoSEQ multiplex PCR; TCRdb's table is partial and in-frame only. The sample gives about 2 million clones, about 95% of which show up once; roughly 1.1% is in the top ten. The sample taken for sequencing was naive CD8+ T cells sorted from blood. All receptors come from a man younger than 30 in good health. Both conserved end residues are part of each CDR3. Each record gives: clone size, D gene, V gene, J gene, CDR3 protein, CDR3 DNA. A D gene is named only where the DNA matches it firmly. Some rows mark clone size as missing; the rest say once, few, many or name a class of expanded clone.

-	TRBD2	TRBV6-1	TRBJ2-7	CASSEWTSASYEQYF	TGTGCCAGCAGTGAATGGACTAGCGCCTCCTACGAGCAGTACTTC
-	TRBD1	TRBV12-5	TRBJ2-3	CASGLQRTGGSTDTQYF	TGTGCTAGTGGTTTGCAGAGGACAGGGGGATCCACAGATACGCAGTATTTT
-	-	TRBV10-2	TRBJ2-1	CASRDNNEQFF	TGCGCCAGCAGGGACAACAATGAGCAGTTCTTC
-	-	TRBV7-2	TRBJ2-7	CASSGGGNLYEQYF	TGTGCCAGCAGTGGCGGCGGGAATTTATACGAGCAGTACTTC
-	TRBD1	TRBV28	TRBJ2-2	CASSPTGETGELFF	TGTGCCAGCAGCCCCACAGGGGAGACCGGGGAGCTGTTTTTT
-	-	TRBV7-9	TRBJ1-2	CASSLDREYYGYTF	TGTGCCAGCAGCTTAGACAGGGAGTACTATGGCTACACCTTC
-	TRBD2	TRBV9	TRBJ2-1	CASSPRAGGPSVNEQFF	TGTGCCAGCAGCCCCAGGGCGGGAGGGCCCTCAGTAAATGAGCAGTTCTTC
-	TRBD1	TRBV19	TRBJ1-5	CASLGGGLGQPQHF	TGTGCCAGCCTGGGAGGGGGCCTCGGTCAGCCCCAGCATTTT
-	-	TRBV6-6	TRBJ2-5	CATSLGAREETQYF	TGTGCCACGTCACTCGGGGCGAGAGAAGAGACCCAGTACTTC
-	-	TRBV27	TRBJ2-1	CASSDRVSNEQFF	TGTGCCAGCAGTGATCGGGTTAGCAATGAGCAGTTCTTC
-	TRBD2	TRBV7-8	TRBJ2-1	CASSLGLAGDNEQFF	TGTGCCAGCAGCCTTGGACTAGCGGGAGATAATGAGCAGTTCTTC
-	TRBD2	TRBV2	TRBJ2-3	CASSESSGDTQYF	TGTGCCAGCAGTGAGTCTAGCGGAGATACGCAGTATTTT
-	TRBD2	TRBV7-9	TRBJ2-1	CASSTGTSTSGEQFF	TGTGCCAGCAGCACCGGGACTAGCACGTCAGGGGAGCAGTTCTTC
-	-	TRBV11-1	TRBJ1-1	CASIGSGATSGTEAFF	TGTGCCAGCATCGGATCAGGAGCCACCTCGGGCACTGAAGCTTTCTTT
-	-	TRBV30	TRBJ1-1	CAWSVPLYTEAFF	TGTGCCTGGAGTGTACCGCTCTACACTGAAGCTTTCTTT
-	-	TRBV4-3	TRBJ2-1	CASSHLTANFNEQFF	TGCGCCAGCAGCCACCTGACAGCGAATTTCAATGAGCAGTTCTTC
-	-	TRBV27	TRBJ2-1	CASSLAASAYNEQFF	TGTGCCAGCAGTTTAGCGGCTAGCGCGTACAATGAGCAGTTCTTC
-	-	TRBV5-6	TRBJ1-2	CASSLGPRDPDGYTF	TGTGCCAGCAGCTTGGGTCCCAGAGATCCTGATGGCTACACCTTC
-	-	TRBV28	TRBJ1-5	CASSYPGAAQHF	TGTGCCAGCAGTTATCCAGGTGCGGCCCAGCATTTT
-	TRBD1	TRBV7-9	TRBJ2-7	CASSLTGPYEQYF	TGTGCCAGCAGCTTGACAGGGCCCTACGAGCAGTACTTC
-	TRBD1	TRBV4-1	TRBJ2-7	CASSLGQGTYEQYF	TGCGCCAGCAGCCTTGGACAGGGAACCTACGAGCAGTACTTC
-	TRBD1	TRBV4-1	TRBJ2-7	CASSQGPGTVLVEQYF	TGCGCCAGCAGCCAAGGCCCCGGGACAGTTTTGGTCGAGCAGTACTTC
-	-	TRBV6-1	TRBJ1-3	CASSERGSGNTIYF	TGTGCCAGCAGTGAAAGGGGCTCTGGAAACACCATATATTTT
-	-	TRBV27	TRBJ2-2	CASSVQGSGGELFF	TGTGCCAGCAGTGTACAGGGATCGGGCGGGGAGCTGTTTTTT
once	-	TRBV9	TRBJ2-7	CASSVGGLLYEQYF	TGTGCCAGCAGCGTAGGGGGTCTGTTATACGAGCAGTACTTC
once	-	TRBV7-2	TRBJ2-7	CASSLRTAYEQYF	TGTGCCAGCAGCTTAAGGACCGCTTACGAGCAGTACTTC
-	-	TRBV28	TRBJ2-7	CASSRLEGGTDEQYF	TGTGCCAGCAGCCGCCTGGAGGGAGGCACCGACGAGCAGTACTTC
once	TRBD1	TRBV2	TRBJ1-4	CASSVVPGQIEKLFF	TGTGCCAGCAGTGTGGTCCCGGGACAGATCGAAAAACTGTTTTTT
-	TRBD1	TRBV27	TRBJ2-7	CASSFSRTGVEQYF	TGTGCCAGCAGTTTTTCCCGGACAGGGGTCGAGCAGTACTTC
-	-	TRBV27	TRBJ2-7	CASSAGGEQYF	TGTGCCAGCAGTGCCGGTGGCGAGCAGTACTTC
-	-	TRBV27	TRBJ1-1	CASRFQGNPEAFF	TGTGCCAGCAGATTCCAGGGGAATCCTGAAGCTTTCTTT
-	TRBD1	TRBV30	TRBJ2-2	CAWGTGAINTGELFF	TGTGCCTGGGGAACAGGGGCTATTAACACCGGGGAGCTGTTTTTT
-	-	TRBV18	TRBJ1-2	CASSPPRGDGYTF	TGTGCCAGCTCACCTCCGCGTGGGGACGGCTACACCTTC
-	-	TRBV6-5	TRBJ2-7	CASSYSQAYEQYF	TGTGCCAGCAGTTACAGCCAGGCCTACGAGCAGTACTTC
-	TRBD2	TRBV27	TRBJ2-7	CASSLKGPRASGRANLYEQYF	TGTGCCAGCAGTTTAAAGGGGCCTAGGGCTAGCGGGAGGGCGAATTTGTACGAGCAGTACTTC
-	-	TRBV10-2	TRBJ1-5	CASSDSSNQPQHF	TGCGCCAGCAGTGACAGTAGCAATCAGCCCCAGCATTTT
-	-	TRBV30	TRBJ2-4	CAWSMRTGTKNIQYF	TGTGCCTGGAGTATGAGAACAGGGACCAAAAACATTCAGTACTTC
-	-	TRBV28	TRBJ1-1	CASILGPGRENTEAFF	TGTGCCAGCATCTTGGGGCCAGGGAGGGAGAACACTGAAGCTTTCTTT
-	-	TRBV6-1	TRBJ1-5	CASSEGGNQPQHF	TGTGCCAGCAGTGAGGGCGGCAATCAGCCCCAGCATTTT
-	-	TRBV27	TRBJ1-6	CVSSFGAGPAYLHF	TGTGTCAGCAGTTTCGGGGCAGGGCCAGCTTACCTCCACTTT